This T cell receptor (beta chain) was identified during a study of blood T cells in healthy people across ages. This clonotype was detected only a few times. Donors each provided 7.5 to 10 milliliters of peripheral blood. A J-beta primer mix and a sample-barcoded 5' primer were used in a second PCR of roughly 6 to 12 cycles. In TCRdb, the 5' RACE reads were re-called with MiXCR into one record per CDR3 protein. The repertoire holds about 1,400,000 distinct CDR3 sequences, 35% to 45% seen once, with 7.9% in the top ten. Trimming cost V 6 bases and J 4 bases, with 15 bases left between them. CDR3 length: 14 residues.

The chain combines TRBV12-3 or TRBV12-4 with TRBJ1-2; tentatively, D is TRBD1 (5 bases). This receptor was obtained from a woman aged 18-29 years in good health. Input material: blood. The chain's CDR3 is CASRDGTGGYGYTF. The CDR3 DNA sequence: TGTGCCAGCAGGGACGGGACCGGGGGCTATGGCTACACCTTC.